This TCR beta chain stems from a study of blood T cell repertoires in COVID-19. Background on the study: The samples span acute and convalescent COVID-19 from the United States, Italy and Spain. Sources were T cells, B-cell-depleted T cells, or PBMCs; the material itself was cDNA or gDNA.

Germline lookup yields CDR1 MNHNS and CDR2 SASEGT. This CDR3 spans 16 amino acids. V shed 4 bases and J 1 base; nucleotides not matched to a gene: 4. Original data processing: Nucleated cell counts were estimated from reference gene primer amplification. The table came from immunoSEQ multiplex PCR; TCRdb's copy has only in-frame clones and leaves some out. V, J and clone size are those of that table, while D and trimming were read from the DNA. The table lists 150,000 or so clones, around 87% of them singletons. This sequence originates from a man older than 75 with acute or convalescent COVID-19. The material sequenced was peripheral blood. The chain links TRBV6-1 to TRBJ2-3; 11 nucleotides align to TRBD1. CDR3 residues: CASSARTGGGTDTQYF. CDR3 in DNA: TGTGCCAGCAGTGCCAGGACAGGGGGCGGCACAGATACGCAGTATTTT.